This T cell receptor beta chain was retrieved from a study of shared clonotypes between healthy human individuals. An approximately 200 ng quantity of DNA, 32,000 or so T cell genomes, went into the sorted-subset replicate PCRs. TCRdb's table, derived via immunoSEQ multiplex PCR, lists solely in-frame clones and lacks some. The data show about 1 million clones, about 76% seen once. Only one count was recorded for this clone. This CDR3 spans 16 amino acids. Germline values: CDR1 SGHRS, CDR2 YFSETQ. The V and J ends lost 4 bases and 6 bases, in that order; junction bases with no gene match: 14. What was sequenced was memory CD4+ T cells sorted from blood. Subset meaning: CD45RA-negative fraction. The clonotype comes from a man younger than 35 in good health. The chain uses TRBV5-1 and TRBJ2-3; 7 nucleotides agree with TRBD1. The CDR3 nucleotides are TGCGCCAGCAGCCAGGGACAGTCCGTCTTACGGGATACGCAGTATTTT. It encodes CASSQGQSVLRDTQYF.